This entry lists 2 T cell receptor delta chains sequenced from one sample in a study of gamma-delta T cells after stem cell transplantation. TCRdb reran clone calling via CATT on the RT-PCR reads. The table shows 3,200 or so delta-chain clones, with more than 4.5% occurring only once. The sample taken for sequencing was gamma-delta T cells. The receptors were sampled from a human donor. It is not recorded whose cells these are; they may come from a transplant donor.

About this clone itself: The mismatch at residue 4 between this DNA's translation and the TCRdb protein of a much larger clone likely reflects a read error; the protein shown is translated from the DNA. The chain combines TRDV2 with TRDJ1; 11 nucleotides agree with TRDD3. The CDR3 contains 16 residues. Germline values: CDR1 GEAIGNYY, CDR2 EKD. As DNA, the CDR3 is TGTGCCTGTGGCACCTTAAGTGGGGGATACGCGTGGAAACTCATCTTT. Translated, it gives CACGTLSGGYAWKLIF.

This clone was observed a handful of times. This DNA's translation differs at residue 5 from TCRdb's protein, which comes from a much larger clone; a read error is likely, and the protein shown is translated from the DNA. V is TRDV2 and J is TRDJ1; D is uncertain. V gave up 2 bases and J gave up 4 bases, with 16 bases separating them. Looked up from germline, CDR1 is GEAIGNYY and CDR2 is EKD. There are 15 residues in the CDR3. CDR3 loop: CACDILGTANDKLIF. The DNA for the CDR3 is TGTGCCTGTGACATCCTCGGGACGGCCAACGATAAACTCATCTTT.